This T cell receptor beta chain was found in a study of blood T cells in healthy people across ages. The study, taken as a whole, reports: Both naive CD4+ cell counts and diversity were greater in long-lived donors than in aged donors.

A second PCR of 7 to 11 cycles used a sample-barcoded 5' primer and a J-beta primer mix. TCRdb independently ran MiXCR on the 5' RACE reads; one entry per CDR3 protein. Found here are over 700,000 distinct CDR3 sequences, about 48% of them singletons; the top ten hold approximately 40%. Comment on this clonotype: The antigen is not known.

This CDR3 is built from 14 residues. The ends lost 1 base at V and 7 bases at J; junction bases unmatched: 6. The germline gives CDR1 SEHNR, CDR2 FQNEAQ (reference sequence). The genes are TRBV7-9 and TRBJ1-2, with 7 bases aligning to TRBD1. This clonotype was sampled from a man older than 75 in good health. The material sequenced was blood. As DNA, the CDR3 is TGTGCCAGCAGCTTAGGTGCAGGGACAGCTGGCTACACCTTC. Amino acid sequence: CASSLGAGTAGYTF.